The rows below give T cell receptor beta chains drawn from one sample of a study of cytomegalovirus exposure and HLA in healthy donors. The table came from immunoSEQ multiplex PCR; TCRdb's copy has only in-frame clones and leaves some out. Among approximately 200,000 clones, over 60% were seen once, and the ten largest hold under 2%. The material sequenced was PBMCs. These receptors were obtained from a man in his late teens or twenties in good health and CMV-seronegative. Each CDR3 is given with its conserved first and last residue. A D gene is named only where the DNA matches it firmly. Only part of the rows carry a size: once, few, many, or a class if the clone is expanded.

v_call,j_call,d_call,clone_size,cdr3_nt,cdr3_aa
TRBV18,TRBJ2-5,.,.,TGTGCCAGCTCACCCCCCGAAGAGACCCAGTACTTC,CASSPPEETQYF
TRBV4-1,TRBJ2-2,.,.,TGCGCCAGCAGCCAAGATCGGGCAGGGGTGAACACCGGGGAGCTGTTTTTT,CASSQDRAGVNTGELFF
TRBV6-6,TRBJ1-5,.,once,TGTGCCACCTCGGGTGTTACCCAGCATTTT,CATSGVTQHF
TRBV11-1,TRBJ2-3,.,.,TGTGCCAGCAGCTTACGAGGGCCGACAGGAGACCTACCAGATACGCAGTATTTT,CASSLRGPTGDLPDTQYF
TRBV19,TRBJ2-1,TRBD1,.,TGTGCCAGTAGTTGGGACAGATACAATGAGCAGTTCTTC,CASSWDRYNEQFF
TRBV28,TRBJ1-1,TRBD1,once,TGTGCCAGCAGCGGGACAGGAGTTATGAACACTGAAGCTTTCTTT,CASSGTGVMNTEAFF
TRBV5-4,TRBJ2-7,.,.,TGTGCCAGCAGCTTGCAGTTTAGAGACGGAGAGTACTTC,CASSLQFRDGEYF
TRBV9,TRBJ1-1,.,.,TGTGCCAGCAGCGGACAAATGAACACTGAAGCTTTCTTT,CASSGQMNTEAFF
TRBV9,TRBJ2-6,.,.,TGTGCCAGCAGCGAGAGCAGGGGCGCCGGGGCCAACGTCCTGACTTTC,CASSESRGAGANVLTF
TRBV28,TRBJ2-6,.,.,TGTGCCAGCGGTGGGGCGGAGGGGGCCAACGTCCTGACTTTC,CASGGAEGANVLTF
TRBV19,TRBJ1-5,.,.,TGTGCCAGTAGCGTGCAGGGTGACCAGCCCCAGCATTTT,CASSVQGDQPQHF
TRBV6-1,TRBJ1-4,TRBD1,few,TGTGCCAGCAGTCCCGGACAGGGAGGTGAAAAACTGTTTTTT,CASSPGQGGEKLFF
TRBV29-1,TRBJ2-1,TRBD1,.,TGCAGCGTGGAACCAGGGGGCGTTGTCAATGAGCAGTTCTTC,CSVEPGGVVNEQFF
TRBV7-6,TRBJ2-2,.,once,TGTGCCAGCAGCTTATCACCCGGACAGTCGAACACCGGGGAGCTGTTTTTT,CASSLSPGQSNTGELFF
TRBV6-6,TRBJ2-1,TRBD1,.,TGTGCCAGCAGTCCGGGACAGGGGGCAGGAAATGAGCAGTTCTTC,CASSPGQGAGNEQFF
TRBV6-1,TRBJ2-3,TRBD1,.,TGTGCCAGCAGACCTCCGGGACAGGGCACAGATACGCAGTATTTT,CASRPPGQGTDTQYF
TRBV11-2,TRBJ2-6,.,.,TGTGCCAGCAGCTTGGTCAGGGGCGCCTCTGGGGCCAACGTCCTGACTTTC,CASSLVRGASGANVLTF
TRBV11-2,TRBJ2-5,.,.,TGTGCCAGCAGCTTAGATCAGGGATGGGAGACCCAGTACTTC,CASSLDQGWETQYF
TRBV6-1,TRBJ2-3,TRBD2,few,TGTGCCAGCAGTGGGCTAGCGGGAGAAGGTAGAGATACGCAGTATTTT,CASSGLAGEGRDTQYF
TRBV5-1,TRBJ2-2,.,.,TGCGCCAGCAGCCTACCCCGTACCGGGGAGCTGTTTTTT,CASSLPRTGELFF
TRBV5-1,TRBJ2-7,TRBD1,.,TGCGCCAGCAGCTCCCAACAGGGGTATTTCTACGAGCAGTACTTC,CASSSQQGYFYEQYF
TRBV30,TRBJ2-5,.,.,TGTGCCTGGAGGGGGCAGGGGTTAGAGACCCAGTACTTC,CAWRGQGLETQYF
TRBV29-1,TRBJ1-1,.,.,TGCAGCGTTGTCTGGACAGTTGAAGCTTTCTTT,CSVVWTVEAFF
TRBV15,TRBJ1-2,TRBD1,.,TGTGCCACCAGCAGAGATCAGACAGGGGGTGGGAATGGCTACACCTTC,CATSRDQTGGGNGYTF
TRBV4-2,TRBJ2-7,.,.,TGTGCCAGCAGCCAGAGCTCACTTTCCTACGAGCAGTACTTC,CASSQSSLSYEQYF
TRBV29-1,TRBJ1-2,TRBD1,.,TGCAGCGTTGAAGATTGGGGACAGGGGGCAGGAGGTTATGGCTACACCTTC,CSVEDWGQGAGGYGYTF
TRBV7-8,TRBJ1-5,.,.,TGTGCCAGCAGCCAAAGAGGGGGTCCCTCGAGCAATCAGCCCCAGCATTTT,CASSQRGGPSSNQPQHF
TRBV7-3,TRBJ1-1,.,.,TGTGCCAGCAGCTTCAGGGAAAGGACTGAAGCTTTCTTT,CASSFRERTEAFF
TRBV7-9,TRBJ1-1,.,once,TGTGCCAGCAGCCACACAGGGACTGAAGCTTTCTTT,CASSHTGTEAFF
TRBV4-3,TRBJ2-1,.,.,TGCGCCAGCAGCCTTTTGGGGCAGGCCTCGGGTGGTGAGCAGTTCTTC,CASSLLGQASGGEQFF
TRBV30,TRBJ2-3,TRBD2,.,TGTGCCTGGAGGTTAGCGGGGGGGTTAGATACGCAGTATTTT,CAWRLAGGLDTQYF
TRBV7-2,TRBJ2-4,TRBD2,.,TGTGCCAGCAGCTTAGGACTAGCGGATCAGTACTTC,CASSLGLADQYF
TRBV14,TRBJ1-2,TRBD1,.,TGTGCCAGCAGAAAGGGGACAGGCCATCCCTATGGCTACACCTTC,CASRKGTGHPYGYTF
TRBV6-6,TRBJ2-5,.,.,TGTGCCAGCACTACTCAAGAGACCCAGTACTTC,CASTTQETQYF
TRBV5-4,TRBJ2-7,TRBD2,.,TGTGCCAGCAGCTTGGGACGGGAGGGCGACGAGCAGTACTTC,CASSLGREGDEQYF
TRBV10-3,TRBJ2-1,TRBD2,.,TGTGCCATCAGTGAGTCGCTAGCGGGAGGAGGAAATGAGCAGTTCTTC,CAISESLAGGGNEQFF
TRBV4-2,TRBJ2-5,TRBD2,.,TGTGCCAGCAGCCAAGGGACTAGCGGGAGCGGAGAGACCCAGTACTTC,CASSQGTSGSGETQYF
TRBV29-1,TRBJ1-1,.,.,TGCAGCGTTAGTATTGGCCCGGAGGGAACTGAAGCTTTCTTT,CSVSIGPEGTEAFF
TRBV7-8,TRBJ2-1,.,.,TGTGCCAGCAGCTTTCGTACAGGGATGGATGAGCAGTTCTTC,CASSFRTGMDEQFF
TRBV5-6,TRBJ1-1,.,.,TGTGCCAGCGGGGGGGGGAGTAGGTCCACTGAAGCTTTCTTT,CASGGGSRSTEAFF
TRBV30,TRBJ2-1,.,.,TGTGCCTGGGAACAGAACAATGAGCAGTTCTTC,CAWEQNNEQFF
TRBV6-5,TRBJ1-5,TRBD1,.,TGTGCCAGCAGTCCAAACAGGGACAGGTATCAGCCCCAGCATTTT,CASSPNRDRYQPQHF
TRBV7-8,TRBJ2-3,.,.,TGTGCCAGCAGCTCCCTGTTGGGAGTTAAGTCTCCAGATACGCAGTATTTT,CASSSLLGVKSPDTQYF
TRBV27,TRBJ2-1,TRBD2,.,TGTGCCAGCAGACGGGGGGGCTACAATGAGCAGTTCTTC,CASRRGGYNEQFF
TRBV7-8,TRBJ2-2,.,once,TGTGCCAGCAGCTTACTCACCGGGGAGCTGTTTTTT,CASSLLTGELFF
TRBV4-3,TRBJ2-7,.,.,TGCGCCAGCAGCCAAGGATTTAGCGAGACCTCCTACGAGCAGTACTTC,CASSQGFSETSYEQYF
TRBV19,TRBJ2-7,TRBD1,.,TGTGCCAGTAGTAGGGACAGGGACTACGAGCAGTACTTC,CASSRDRDYEQYF
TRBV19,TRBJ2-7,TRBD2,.,TGTGCCAGTGGGACTAGCGGGAGCCAAACCTACGAGCAGTACTTC,CASGTSGSQTYEQYF
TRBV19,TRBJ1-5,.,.,TGTGCCAGTAGGGAACAGGGTGAGGATCAGCCCCAGCATTTT,CASREQGEDQPQHF
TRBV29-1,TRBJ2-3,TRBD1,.,TGCAGCGTTGAAGGCTTGGGACAGCTCGAACGGGTGACGCAGTATTTT,CSVEGLGQLERVTQYF
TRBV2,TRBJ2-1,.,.,TGTGCCAGCAGTGACCTCAATGAGCAGTTCTTC,CASSDLNEQFF
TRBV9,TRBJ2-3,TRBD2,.,TGTGCCAGCAGCGGAGGGACTAGCGGCACAGATACGCAGTATTTT,CASSGGTSGTDTQYF
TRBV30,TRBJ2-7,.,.,TGTGCCTGGGACCGTCCGGGACTTACCTACGAGCAGTACTTC,CAWDRPGLTYEQYF
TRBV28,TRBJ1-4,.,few,TGTGCCAGCAGTAGCCATACAGGGCCGGGCGAAAAACTGTTTTTT,CASSSHTGPGEKLFF
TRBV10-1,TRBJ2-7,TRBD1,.,TGCGCCAGCAGTTCCGGGACAGGGCCCATACGGTGGGAGCAGTACTTC,CASSSGTGPIRWEQYF
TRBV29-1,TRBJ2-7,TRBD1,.,TGCAGCGTTGAGTTACGGACAGGGTTCTCCTACGAGCAGTACTTC,CSVELRTGFSYEQYF